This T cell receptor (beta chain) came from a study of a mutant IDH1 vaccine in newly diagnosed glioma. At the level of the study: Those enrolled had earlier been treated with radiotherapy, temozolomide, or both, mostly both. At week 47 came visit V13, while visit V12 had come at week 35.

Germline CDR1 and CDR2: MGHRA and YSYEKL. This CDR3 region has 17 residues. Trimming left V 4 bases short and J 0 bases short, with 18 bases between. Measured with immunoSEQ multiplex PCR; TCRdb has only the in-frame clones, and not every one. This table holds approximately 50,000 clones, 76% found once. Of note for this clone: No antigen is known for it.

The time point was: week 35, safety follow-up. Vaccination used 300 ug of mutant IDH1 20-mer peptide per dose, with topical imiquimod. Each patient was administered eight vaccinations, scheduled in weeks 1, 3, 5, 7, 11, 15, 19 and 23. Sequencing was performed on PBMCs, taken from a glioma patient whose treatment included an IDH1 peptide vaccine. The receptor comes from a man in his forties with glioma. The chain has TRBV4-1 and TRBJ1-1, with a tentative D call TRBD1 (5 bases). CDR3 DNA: TGCGCCAGCAGCCGACCACCACGGGGCACCATGAACACTGAAGCTTTCTTT. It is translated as CASSRPPRGTMNTEAFF.